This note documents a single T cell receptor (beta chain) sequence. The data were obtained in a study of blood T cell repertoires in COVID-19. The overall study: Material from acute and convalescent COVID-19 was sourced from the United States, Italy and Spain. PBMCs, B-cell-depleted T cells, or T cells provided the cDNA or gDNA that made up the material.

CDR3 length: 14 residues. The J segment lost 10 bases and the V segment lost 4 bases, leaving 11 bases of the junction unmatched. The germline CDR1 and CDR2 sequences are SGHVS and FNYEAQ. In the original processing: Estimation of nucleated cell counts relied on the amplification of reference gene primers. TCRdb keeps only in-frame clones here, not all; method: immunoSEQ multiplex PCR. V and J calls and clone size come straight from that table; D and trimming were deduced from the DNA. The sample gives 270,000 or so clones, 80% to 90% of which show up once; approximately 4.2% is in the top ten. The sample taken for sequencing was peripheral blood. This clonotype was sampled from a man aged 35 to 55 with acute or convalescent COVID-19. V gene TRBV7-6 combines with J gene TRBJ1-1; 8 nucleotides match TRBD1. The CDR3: CASSSRQGIPSAFF. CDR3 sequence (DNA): TGTGCCAGCAGCTCACGACAGGGGATCCCTTCAGCTTTCTTT.